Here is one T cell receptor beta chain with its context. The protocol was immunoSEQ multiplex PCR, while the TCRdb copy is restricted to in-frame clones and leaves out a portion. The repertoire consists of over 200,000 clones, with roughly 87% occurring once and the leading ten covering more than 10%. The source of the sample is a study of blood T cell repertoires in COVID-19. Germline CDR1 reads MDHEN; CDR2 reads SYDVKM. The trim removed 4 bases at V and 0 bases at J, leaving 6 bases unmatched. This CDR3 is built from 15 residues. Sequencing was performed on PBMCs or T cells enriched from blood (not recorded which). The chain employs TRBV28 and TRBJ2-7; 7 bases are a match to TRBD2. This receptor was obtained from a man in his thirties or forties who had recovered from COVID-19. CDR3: CASSSLAADSYEQYF. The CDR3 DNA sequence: TGTGCCAGCAGTTCCCTAGCGGCCGACTCCTACGAGCAGTACTTC.